The 16 T cell receptor beta chains given below trace back to one sample, sequenced in a study of cytomegalovirus exposure and HLA in healthy donors. Use of 60 Vbeta and 13 Jbeta primers characterized the PCR. TCRdb's copy holds only in-frame clones and misses some; the assay was immunoSEQ multiplex PCR. The sample table sets out some 60,000 clones. Sequencing input: PBMCs. These receptors all come from a man aged 25 to 45 in good health and CMV-seropositive.

The V call is TRBV23-1, the J call TRBJ2-7; D is undetermined. TRBV23-1 qualifies as an ORF whose function is uncertain. V was cut by 2 bases and J by 0 bases, with 11 bases left in between. The CDR3 length is 15 residues. In DNA form, the CDR3 reads TGCGCCAGCAGTCAAGAGCATTCAAGCTCCTACGAGCAGTACTTC. It specifies CASSQEHSSSYEQYF.

The rearrangement joins TRBV5-1 to TRBJ2-1, with 10 bases fitting TRBD2. The CDR3 consists of 15 residues. Germline V lookup: CDR1 SGHRS, CDR2 YFSETQ. V shed 2 bases and J 8 bases; nucleotides not matched to a gene: 7. CDR3 nucleotide sequence: TGCGCCAGCAGCTTCACGAGCGGGGGGGCGTATGAGCAGTTCTTC. Amino acids: CASSFTSGGAYEQFF.

The gene calls are TRBV21-1 and TRBJ2-1; the listed D gene, TRBD1, was not tested against the DNA. TRBV21-1 is shown as a pseudogene. The CDR3 consists of 11 residues. CDR3 loop: CASSKTAEQFF. The CDR3 DNA reads TGTGCCAGCAGCAAAACAGCTGAGCAGTTCTTC.

The CDR3 here is CASSEDRTNYGYTF. Written as DNA, the CDR3 is TGTGCCAGCAGCGAGGACAGGACTAACTATGGCTACACCTTC. The rearrangement uses TRBV9 and TRBJ1-2; TRBD1 matches 7 bases. Trimming removed 3 bases from V and 0 bases from J; junction bases left unmatched: 2. The CDR3 loop spans 14 amino acids. Per germline, CDR1 SGDLS and CDR2 YYNGEE.

The rearrangement uses TRBV25-1 and TRBJ2-2, with 9 nucleotides matching TRBD1. CDR1 and CDR2 (germline): MGHDK, SYGVNS. The CDR3 consists of 14 residues. V shed 5 bases, J shed 6 bases, and the junction held 4 bases outside the gene matches. The DNA of the CDR3 is TGTGCCAGCAGTCCACAGGGGGCGGCCGGGGAGCTGTTTTTT. Protein product: CASSPQGAAGELFF. The full variable domain, its missing parts supplied by reference TRBV25-1 and TRBJ2-2, is EADIYQTPRYLVIGTGKKITLECSQTMGHDKMYWYQQDPGMELHLIHYSYGVNSTEKGDLSSESTVSRIRTEHFPLTLESARPSHTSQYLCASSPQGAAGELFFGEGSRLTVL.

The rearrangement uses TRBV11-2 and TRBJ1-3; possible D gene TRBD1, 5 bases. V was cut by 0 bases and J by 2 bases, with 20 bases left in between. CDR3 size: 19 residues. Germline V gene sequence: CDR1 SGHAT, CDR2 FQNNGV. CDR3 nucleotides: TGTGCCAGCAGCTTAGAATATGGACAATTTGAGGAACCTGGAAACACCATATATTTT. Protein sequence: CASSLEYGQFEEPGNTIYF.

In the case of this clone: This specimen includes other DNA sequences encoding the same CDR3. The chain combines TRBV1 with TRBJ1-6. TRBV1 is a pseudogene locus. The CDR3 has 15 amino acids. This chain's CDR3 is CTSSQAGVNNSPLHF. CDR3 bases: TGCACCAGCAGCCAAGCGGGTGTGAATAATTCACCCCTACACTTT.

Remarks on this clone: This sample also contains other DNA sequences that code for the same CDR3. The J gene is TRBJ1-6, the V gene TRBV6-1; D perhaps matches TRBD1 (6 bases). The CDR3 totals 15 residues. The V end was cut by 10 bases, the J end by 6 bases, with 19 bases between. CDR1 and CDR2 from the germline V gene are MNHNS and SASEGT. The CDR3 spells CAIRQGGALNSPLHF. The CDR3, as DNA: TGTGCCATAAGACAAGGGGGGGCGCTTAATTCACCCCTCCACTTT.

The chain couples TRBV27 to TRBJ1-2, with a possible D match to TRBD1 (6 bases). Germline CDR1 reads MNHEY; CDR2 reads SMNVEV (reference sequence). There are 14 residues in the CDR3. V lost 8 bases and J 8 bases, leaving 21 bases between the germline ends. The CDR3 loop reads CASALRGGREGYTF. CDR3 sequence (DNA): TGTGCCAGCGCCCTGCGGGGGGGGCGTGAGGGCTACACCTTC.

The J gene is TRBJ2-1, the V gene TRBV5-1; tentative D call: TRBD1 (5 bases). CDR1 is SGHRS, CDR2 YFSETQ, per germline. Trimming took 3 bases from V and 8 from J, leaving 18 bases between them. The length of the CDR3 is 15 residues. CDR3 sequence (DNA): TGCGCCAGCAGCTCTCGGGCGCCAGGGAACGATGAGCAGTTCTTC. Translating gives CASSSRAPGNDEQFF.

The J gene is TRBJ2-7, the V gene TRBV5-6; tentative D call: TRBD2 (6 bases). V was cut by 4 bases and J by 2 bases, with 10 bases left in between. The CDR3 is 13 residues long. Germline V CDR1 and CDR2: SGHDT, YYEEEE. CDR3 sequence (DNA): TGTGCCAGCAGCCGGGGGAACGCCTACGAGCAGTACTTC. Amino acids: CASSRGNAYEQYF.

The rearrangement joins TRBV5-8 to TRBJ2-4; D might be TRBD2 (7 bases). CDR3 length: 17 amino acids. Germline V gene lookup returns CDR1 SGHTS and CDR2 YDEGEE. V dropped 1 base and J dropped 0 bases, with 14 bases sitting between them. CDR3 loop: CASSLSAGALAKNIQYF. For the CDR3, the DNA is TGTGCCAGCAGCTTGTCTGCGGGGGCCCTAGCCAAAAACATTCAGTACTTC.

The genes are TRBV29-1 and TRBJ2-5, with 7 bases aligning to TRBD1. The junction had 2 bases not matched to a gene; V was cut back by 3 bases and J by 1 base. CDR1 is SQVTM, CDR2 ANQGSEA, per germline. The CDR3 consists of 13 residues. The CDR3 coding sequence is TGCAGCGTTGAGGGGACAGTCCAAGAGACCCAGTACTTC. Residues: CSVEGTVQETQYF. The full variable domain, with the rest looked up from reference TRBV29-1 and TRBJ2-5, is SAVISQKPSRDICQRGTSLTIQCQVDSQVTMMFWYRQQPGQSLTLIATANQGSEATYESGFVIDKFPISRPNLTFSTLTVSNMSPEDSSIYLCSVEGTVQETQYFGPGTRLLVL.

The rearrangement links TRBV4-1 to TRBJ1-6, with D tentatively TRBD1 (5 bases). Trimming removed 1 base at V and 2 bases at J, with 18 bases between. Germline CDR1 and CDR2: MGHRA and YSYEKL. The CDR3 loop spans 19 amino acids. The CDR3 is CASSQASGLTGAYNSPLHF. The CDR3 region has the DNA TGCGCCAGCAGCCAAGCCTCTGGGCTGACGGGGGCCTATAATTCACCCCTCCACTTT.

The V call is TRBV6-4, the J call TRBJ1-2, with D possibly TRBD1 on 6 matching bases. Germline V gene sequence: CDR1 MRHNA, CDR2 SNTAGT. The CDR3 spans 15 residues. The V and J ends lost 5 bases and 4 bases respectively, with 17 bases between them. CDR3 sequence (DNA): TGTGCCAGCAGTCATGAAATGACAGGAGCCTATGGCTACACCTTC. It yields the protein CASSHEMTGAYGYTF.

V usage is TRBV2 and J usage is TRBJ2-5; D not resolved. V lost 6 bases, J lost 1 base, and 12 bases lay in between. Germline V gene data show CDR1 as SNHLY and CDR2 as FYNNEI. This CDR3 region has 14 residues. The CDR3 bases are TGTGCCAGCAGCGAGTATCCGGTCCAAGAGACCCAGTACTTC. It specifies CASSEYPVQETQYF.